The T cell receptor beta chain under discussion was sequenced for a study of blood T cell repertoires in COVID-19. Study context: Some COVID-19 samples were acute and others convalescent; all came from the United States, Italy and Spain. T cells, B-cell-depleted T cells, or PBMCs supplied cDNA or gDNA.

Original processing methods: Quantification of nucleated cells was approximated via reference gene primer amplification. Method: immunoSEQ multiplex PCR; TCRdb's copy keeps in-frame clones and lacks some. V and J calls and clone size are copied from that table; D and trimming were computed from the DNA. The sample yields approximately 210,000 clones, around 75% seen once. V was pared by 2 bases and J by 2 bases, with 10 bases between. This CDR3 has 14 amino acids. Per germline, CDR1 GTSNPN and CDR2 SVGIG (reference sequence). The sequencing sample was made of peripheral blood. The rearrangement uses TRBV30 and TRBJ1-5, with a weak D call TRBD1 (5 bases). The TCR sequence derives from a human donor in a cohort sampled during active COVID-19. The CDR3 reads CAWSMGGGNQPQHF. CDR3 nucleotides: TGTGCCTGGAGTATGGGGGGAGGCAATCAGCCCCAGCATTTT.